The entry that follows covers one T cell receptor beta chain sequence. The record originates from a study of shared clonotypes between healthy human individuals. The protocol was immunoSEQ multiplex PCR, while the TCRdb copy is restricted to in-frame clones and leaves out a portion. The sample lists around 2.5 million clones; roughly 93% were seen once. V shed 4 bases and J shed 2 bases, with 10 bases lying between them. The CDR3 totals 13 residues. Germline V gene data show CDR1 as GTSNPN and CDR2 as SVGIG (reference sequence). Those who donated, Caucasian adults without exception, all lived in Nashville, Tennessee. Researchers partitioned CD4+ cells into CD45RA+ naive and CD45RA-negative memory subsets.

Sequenced material: naive CD4+ T cells from PBMCs. Stated subset: CD45RA+ positively selected. The source is a man aged 18 to 29 in good health. Some clones in this sample may be carry-over from other donors' samples. This sequence joins TRBV30 and TRBJ2-3; D not certain. Here the CDR3 DNA reads TGTGCCTGGAACTGGGGTGACACAGATACGCAGTATTTT. It is translated as CAWNWGDTDTQYF.